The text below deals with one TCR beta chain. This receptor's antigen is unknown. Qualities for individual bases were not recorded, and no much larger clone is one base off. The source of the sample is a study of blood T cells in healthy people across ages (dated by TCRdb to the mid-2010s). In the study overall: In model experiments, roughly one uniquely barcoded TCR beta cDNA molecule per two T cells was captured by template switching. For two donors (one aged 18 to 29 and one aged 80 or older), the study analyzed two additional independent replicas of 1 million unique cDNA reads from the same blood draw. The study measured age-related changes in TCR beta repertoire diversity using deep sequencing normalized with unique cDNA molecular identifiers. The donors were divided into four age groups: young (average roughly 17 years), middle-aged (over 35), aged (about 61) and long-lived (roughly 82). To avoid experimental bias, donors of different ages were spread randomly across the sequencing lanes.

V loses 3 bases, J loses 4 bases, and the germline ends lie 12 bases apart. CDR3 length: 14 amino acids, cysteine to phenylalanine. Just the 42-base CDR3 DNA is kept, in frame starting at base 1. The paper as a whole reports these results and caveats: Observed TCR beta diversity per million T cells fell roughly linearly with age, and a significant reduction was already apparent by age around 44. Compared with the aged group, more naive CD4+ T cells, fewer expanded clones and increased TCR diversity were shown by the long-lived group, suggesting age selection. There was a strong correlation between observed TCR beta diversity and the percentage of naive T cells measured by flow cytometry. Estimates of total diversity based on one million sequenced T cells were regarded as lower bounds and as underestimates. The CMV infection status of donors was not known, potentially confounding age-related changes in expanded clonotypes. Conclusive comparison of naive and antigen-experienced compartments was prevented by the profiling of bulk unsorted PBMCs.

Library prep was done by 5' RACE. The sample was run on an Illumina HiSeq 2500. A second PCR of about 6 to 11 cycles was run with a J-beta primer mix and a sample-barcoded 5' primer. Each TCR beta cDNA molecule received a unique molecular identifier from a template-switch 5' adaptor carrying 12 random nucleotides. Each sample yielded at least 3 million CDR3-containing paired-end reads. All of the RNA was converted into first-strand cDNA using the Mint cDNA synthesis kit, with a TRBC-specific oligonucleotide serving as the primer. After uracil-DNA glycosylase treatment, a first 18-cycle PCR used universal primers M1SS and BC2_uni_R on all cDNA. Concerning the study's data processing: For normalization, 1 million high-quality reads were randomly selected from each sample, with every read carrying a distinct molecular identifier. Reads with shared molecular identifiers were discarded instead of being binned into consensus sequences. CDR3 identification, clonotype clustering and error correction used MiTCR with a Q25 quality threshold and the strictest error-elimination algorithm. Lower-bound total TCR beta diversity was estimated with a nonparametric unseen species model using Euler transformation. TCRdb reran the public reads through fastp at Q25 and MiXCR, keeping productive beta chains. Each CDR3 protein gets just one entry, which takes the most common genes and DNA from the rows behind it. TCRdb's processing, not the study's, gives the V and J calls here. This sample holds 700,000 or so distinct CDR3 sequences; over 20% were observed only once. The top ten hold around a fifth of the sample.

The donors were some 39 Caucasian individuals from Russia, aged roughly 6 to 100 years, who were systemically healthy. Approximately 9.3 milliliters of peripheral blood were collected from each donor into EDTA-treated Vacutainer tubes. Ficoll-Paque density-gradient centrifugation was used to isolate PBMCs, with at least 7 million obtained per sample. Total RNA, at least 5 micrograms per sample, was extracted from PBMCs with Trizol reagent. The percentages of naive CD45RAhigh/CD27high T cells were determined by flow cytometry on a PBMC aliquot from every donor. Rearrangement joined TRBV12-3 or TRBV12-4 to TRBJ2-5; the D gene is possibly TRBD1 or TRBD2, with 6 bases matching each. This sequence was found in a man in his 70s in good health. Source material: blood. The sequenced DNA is TGTGCCAGCAGTTTTTCGGGGGCAGGAGAGACCCAGTACTTC. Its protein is CASSFSGAGETQYF.